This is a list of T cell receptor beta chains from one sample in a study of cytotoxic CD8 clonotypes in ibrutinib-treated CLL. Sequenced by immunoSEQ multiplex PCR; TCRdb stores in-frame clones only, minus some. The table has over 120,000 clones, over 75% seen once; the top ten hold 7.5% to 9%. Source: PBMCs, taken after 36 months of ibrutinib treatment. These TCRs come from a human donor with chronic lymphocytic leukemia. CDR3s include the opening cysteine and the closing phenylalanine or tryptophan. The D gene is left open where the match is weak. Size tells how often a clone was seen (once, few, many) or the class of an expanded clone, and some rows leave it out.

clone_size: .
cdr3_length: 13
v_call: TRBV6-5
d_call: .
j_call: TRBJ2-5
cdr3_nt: TGTGCCAGCAGTTACGGGGTGGGAGAGACCCAGTACTTC
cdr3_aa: CASSYGVGETQYF

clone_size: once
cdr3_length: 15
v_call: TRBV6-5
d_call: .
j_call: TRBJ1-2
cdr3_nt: TGTGCCAGCAGTAGCCCTCGGTGGGCGATCTATGGCTACACCTTC
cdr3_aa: CASSSPRWAIYGYTF

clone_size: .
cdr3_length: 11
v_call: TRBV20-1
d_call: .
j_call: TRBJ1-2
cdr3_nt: TGCAGTGCTAGGGTCCTTTATGGCTACACCTTC
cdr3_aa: CSARVLYGYTF

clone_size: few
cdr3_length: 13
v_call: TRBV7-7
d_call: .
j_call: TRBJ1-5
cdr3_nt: TGTGCCAGCAGCTTAGACCTCAATCAGCCCCAGCATTTT
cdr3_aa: CASSLDLNQPQHF

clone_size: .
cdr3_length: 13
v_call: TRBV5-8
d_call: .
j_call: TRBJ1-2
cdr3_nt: TGTGCCAGCAGCTTGTGGACAGACTATGGCTACACCTTC
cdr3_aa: CASSLWTDYGYTF

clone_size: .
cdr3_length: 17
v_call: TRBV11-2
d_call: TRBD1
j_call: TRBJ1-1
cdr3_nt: TGTGCCAGCAGCTTCCGGGACAGGGGGCGGGAGGACACTGAAGCTTTCTTT
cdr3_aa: CASSFRDRGREDTEAFF

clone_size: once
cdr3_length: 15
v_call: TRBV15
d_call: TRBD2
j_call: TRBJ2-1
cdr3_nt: TGTGCCACCAGCAGAGAGAGCGGGAGTTTTTATGAGCAGTTCTTC
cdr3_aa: CATSRESGSFYEQFF

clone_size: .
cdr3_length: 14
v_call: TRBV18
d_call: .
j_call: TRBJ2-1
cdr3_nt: TGTGCCAGCTCACCACTTGGGGAATACAATGAGCAGTTCTTC
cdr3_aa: CASSPLGEYNEQFF

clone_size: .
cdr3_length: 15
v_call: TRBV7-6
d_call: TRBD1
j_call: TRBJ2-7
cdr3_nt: TGTGCCAGCAGCTTAACGGGACAGGGGGCAAGGGAGCAGTACTTC
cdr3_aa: CASSLTGQGAREQYF

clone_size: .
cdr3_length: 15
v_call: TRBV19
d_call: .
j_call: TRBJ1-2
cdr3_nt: TGTGCCAGTATAGGAAGTTCGGGGGGGAACTATGGCTACACCTTC
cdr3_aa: CASIGSSGGNYGYTF

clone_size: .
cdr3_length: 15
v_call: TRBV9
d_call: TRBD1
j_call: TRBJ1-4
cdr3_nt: TGTGCCAGCAGCGGGCCGGGACAGGGGACTGAAAAACTGTTTTTT
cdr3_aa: CASSGPGQGTEKLFF

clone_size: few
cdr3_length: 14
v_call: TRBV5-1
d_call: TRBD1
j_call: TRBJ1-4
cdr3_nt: TGCGCCAGCAGCTTGGGACAGGGGGAGGAAAAACTGTTTTTT
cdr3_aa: CASSLGQGEEKLFF

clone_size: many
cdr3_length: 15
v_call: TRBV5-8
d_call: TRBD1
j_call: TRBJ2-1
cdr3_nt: TGTGCCAGCAGCCAAGGACAGGGGGAGGGCAATGAGCAGTTCTTC
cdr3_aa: CASSQGQGEGNEQFF

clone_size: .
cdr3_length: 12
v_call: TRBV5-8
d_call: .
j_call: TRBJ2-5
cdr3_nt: TGTGCCAGCAGCTTCGCTAAAGAGACCCAGTACTTC
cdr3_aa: CASSFAKETQYF

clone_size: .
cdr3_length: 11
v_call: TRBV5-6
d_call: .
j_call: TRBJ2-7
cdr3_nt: TGTGCCAGCAGCTTGCAGCACGAGCAGTACTTC
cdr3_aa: CASSLQHEQYF

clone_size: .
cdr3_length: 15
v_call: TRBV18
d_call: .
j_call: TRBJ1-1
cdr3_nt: TGTGCCAGCTCACCCCAAATAAATCGAGGCACTGAAGCTTTCTTT
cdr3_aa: CASSPQINRGTEAFF

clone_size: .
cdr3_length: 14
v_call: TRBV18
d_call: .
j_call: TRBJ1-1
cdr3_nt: TGTGCCAGCTCACCATTTGACTTGAACACTGAAGCTTTCTTT
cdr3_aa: CASSPFDLNTEAFF

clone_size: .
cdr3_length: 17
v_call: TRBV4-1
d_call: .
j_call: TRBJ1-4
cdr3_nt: TGCGCCAGCAGCCGAGCGGGACAAGGTCCTCTGAATGAAAAACTGTTTTTT
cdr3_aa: CASSRAGQGPLNEKLFF

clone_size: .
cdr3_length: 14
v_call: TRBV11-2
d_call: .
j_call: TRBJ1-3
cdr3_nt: TGTGCCAGCAGCGGACAGCTCTCTGGAAACACCATATATTTT
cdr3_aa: CASSGQLSGNTIYF

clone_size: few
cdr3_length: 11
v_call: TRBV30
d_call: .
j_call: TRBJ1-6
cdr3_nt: TGTGCCTGGGCAGAAGATTCACCCCTCCACTTT
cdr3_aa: CAWAEDSPLHF

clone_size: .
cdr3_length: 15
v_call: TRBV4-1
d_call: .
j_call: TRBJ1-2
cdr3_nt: TGCGCCAGCAGCCAAGATTGGCAGGGGTCCTATGGCTACACCTTC
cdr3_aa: CASSQDWQGSYGYTF

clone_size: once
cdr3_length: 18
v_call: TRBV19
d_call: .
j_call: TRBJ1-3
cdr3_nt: TGTGCCAGTAGTATGGTCGGTAGAAGATGGTCGGCTGGAAACACCATATATTTT
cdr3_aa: CASSMVGRRWSAGNTIYF

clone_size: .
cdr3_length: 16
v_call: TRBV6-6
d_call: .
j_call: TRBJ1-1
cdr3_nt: TGTGCCAGCAGTTACCCCAATCGGGACGGCCTTGGGAGGGCTTTCTTT
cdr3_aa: CASSYPNRDGLGRAFF

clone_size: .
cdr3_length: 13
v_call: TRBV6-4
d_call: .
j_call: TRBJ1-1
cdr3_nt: TGTGCCAGCAGCCGGGAGGCAAACACTGAAGCTTTCTTT
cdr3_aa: CASSREANTEAFF

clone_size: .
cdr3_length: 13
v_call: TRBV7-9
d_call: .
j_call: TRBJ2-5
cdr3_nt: TGTGCCAGCAGCTTACAGGGTAGGGAGACCCAGTACTTC
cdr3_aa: CASSLQGRETQYF